The clone carrying this TCR beta chain was observed at least ten times. Primers targeting TRAV and TRBV primed first-strand cDNA, covering alpha and beta chains. It was with a constant-region primer and a V-primer adapter that TCRs were amplified over roughly 19 PCR cycles. In vitro transcription amplified isolated mRNA. In TCRdb, the reads were re-called with MiXCR into one record per CDR3 protein. The repertoire holds fewer than 50,000 distinct CDR3 sequences, with approximately 26% as singletons. The CDR3 is 14 residues long. Trimming cost V 7 bases and J 12 bases; bases outside gene matches: 6. Germline CDR1 SNHLY, CDR2 FYNNEI. The time point is: after trial treatment. Treatment noted: LDRT plus nivolumab, ipilimumab, low-dose cyclophosphamide and aspirin (RACIN trial). Inclusion covered patients whose advanced solid tumors lacked tumor-infiltrating lymphocytes. This specimen comes from a study of low-dose radiotherapy and immunotherapy resistance in tumors. About the research overall: The study delivered 0.5 Gy per fraction every 2 weeks to Cohort 1, totaling 6.5 Gy. At a dose of 200 mg/m2, intravenous cyclophosphamide was given every two weeks, one day before radiation and immunotherapy.

The receptor's source is a male donor with prostate cancer. Specimen: PBMCs, collected after low-dose radiotherapy plus immunotherapy. The rearrangement joins TRBV2 to TRBJ2-1; TRBD2 matches at 16 bases. CDR3 amino acids: CASKLGTSGRGQFF. The DNA of the CDR3 is TGTGCCAGCAAGCTCGGGACTAGCGGGAGGGGGCAGTTCTTC.